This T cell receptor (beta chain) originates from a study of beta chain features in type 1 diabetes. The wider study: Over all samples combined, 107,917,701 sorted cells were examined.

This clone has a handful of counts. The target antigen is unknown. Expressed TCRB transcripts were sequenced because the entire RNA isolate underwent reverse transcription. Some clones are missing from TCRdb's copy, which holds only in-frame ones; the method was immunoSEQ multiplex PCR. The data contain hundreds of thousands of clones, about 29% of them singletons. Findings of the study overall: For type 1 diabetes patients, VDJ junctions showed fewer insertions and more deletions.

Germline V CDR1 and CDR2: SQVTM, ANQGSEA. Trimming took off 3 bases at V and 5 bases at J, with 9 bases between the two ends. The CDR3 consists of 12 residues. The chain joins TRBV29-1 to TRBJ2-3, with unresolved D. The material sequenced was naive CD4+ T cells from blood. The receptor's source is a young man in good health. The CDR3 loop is CSVDRLVDTQYF. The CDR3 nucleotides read TGCAGCGTTGACCGACTCGTAGATACGCAGTATTTT.